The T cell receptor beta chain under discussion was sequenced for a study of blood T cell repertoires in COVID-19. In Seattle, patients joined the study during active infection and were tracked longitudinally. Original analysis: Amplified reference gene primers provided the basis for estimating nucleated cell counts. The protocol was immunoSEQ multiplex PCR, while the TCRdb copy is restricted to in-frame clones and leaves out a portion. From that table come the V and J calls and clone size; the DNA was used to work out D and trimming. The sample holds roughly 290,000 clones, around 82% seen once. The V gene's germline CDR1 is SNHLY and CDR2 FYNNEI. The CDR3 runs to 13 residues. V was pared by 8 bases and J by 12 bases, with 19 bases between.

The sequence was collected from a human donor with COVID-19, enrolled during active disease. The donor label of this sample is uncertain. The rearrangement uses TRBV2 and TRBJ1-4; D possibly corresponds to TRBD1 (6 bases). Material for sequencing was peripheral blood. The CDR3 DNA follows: TGTGCCAGCCATAGAAGGGGGACAAGTGAACTGTTTTTT. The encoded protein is CASHRRGTSELFF.